The sequence of this T cell receptor (beta chain) was determined in a study of blood T cell repertoires in COVID-19. Overall study: T cells, B-cell-depleted T cells, or PBMCs provided the cDNA or gDNA that served as material.

TCRdb's copy holds only in-frame clones and misses some; the assay was immunoSEQ multiplex PCR. Found here are approximately 140,000 clones, about four fifths of them singletons; the top ten hold approximately 3.6%. The sequenced sample was PBMCs or T cells enriched from blood (not recorded which). This TCR was recovered from a woman aged 45-59 years with acute COVID-19.

CDR3 nucleotides: TGTGCCAGCAGCCGGTGGACAGGCATAGACACTGAAGCTTTCTTT. This sequence encodes CASSRWTGIDTEAFF. The chain has TRBV14 and TRBJ1-1, with TRBD1 identical over 7 bases. The CDR3 totals 15 residues. Germline CDR1 reads SGHDN; CDR2 reads FVKESK. V lost 4 bases, J lost 3 bases, and 8 bases stayed unmatched.